This T cell receptor beta chain was sequenced in a study of T cell clonality in common variable immunodeficiency. Broader study findings: Shared TCRbeta clones were fewer between CVID subjects than controls. In common variable immunodeficiency, TCR beta chains reportedly carried fewer deletions and N-nucleotide insertions.

Equal genomic DNA amounts from CVID and control samples were sequenced. Sequencing was performed with immunoSEQ multiplex PCR; in TCRdb, only in-frame clones are kept and a portion is missing. The sample yields some 50,000 clones, without any singletons. Many counts were recorded for this clone. Its antigen is undetermined. The read stops 3 residues short of the end of the CDR3; the missing end is completed from the germline J gene. Looked up from germline, CDR1 is PRHDT and CDR2 is FYEKMQ (reference sequence). V lost 7 bases and J lost 0; bases outside the gene matches: 5. The CDR3 is made up of 15 amino acids.

The V call is TRBV13, the J call TRBJ1-3, with 8 bases lining up with TRBD1. This clonotype was sampled from a person between 18 and 75 years old in good health. The sequenced sample consisted of peripheral blood mononuclear cells. CDR3 DNA (partial): TGTGCCAGCATCTACAGGGGGGACTCTGGAAACACC. Encoded protein: CASIYRGDSGNT. The complete CDR3 protein is CASIYRGDSGNTIYF. Drawing the rest from reference TRBV13 and TRBJ1-3, the complete variable domain is AAGVIQSPRHLIKEKRETATLKCYPIPRHDTVYWYQQGPGQDPQFLISFYEKMQSDKGSIPDRFSAQQFSDYHSELNMSSLELGDSALYFCASIYRGDSGNTIYFGEGSWLTVV.